This TCR beta chain was captured by sequencing in a study of blood T cell repertoires in COVID-19. Losses at the gene ends were 3 bases for V and 4 bases for J; bases not matched to a gene: 8. This CDR3 is 16 amino acids long. CDR1 and CDR2 from the germline V gene are SGDLS and YYNGEE. Assay: immunoSEQ multiplex PCR; the TCRdb copy retains only in-frame clones and omits some. This sample has tens of thousands of clones, with around 80% found just once. This clone has only one observation. The source is a human donor in a cohort sampled during active COVID-19. Sequencing was done on a sample of peripheral blood. The chain couples TRBV9 to TRBJ1-1, with TRBD1 matching 11 bases. CDR3 residues: CASSAGTGGLGTEAFF. DNA for the CDR3: TGTGCCAGCAGCGCTGGGACAGGGGGTTTAGGCACTGAAGCTTTCTTT.